This entry lists 17 T cell receptor beta chains sequenced from one sample in a study of T cell repertoires in cytomegalovirus infection. These receptors have no known antigen. Each CDR3 protein gets one entry after TCRdb re-called the reads with MiXCR. Of approximately 990,000 distinct CDR3 sequences in the sample, roughly a third are singletons; the top ten hold 13%. Sample: cultured CD8+ T cells from PBMCs, taken from culture after CMV antigen stimulation. Receptor source: a human donor in good health (CMV status not recorded). Some clones in this sample may be carry-over from other donors' samples.

This rearrangement joins TRBV4-1 to TRBJ2-5; 15 bases are a match to TRBD2. Germline loops: CDR1 MGHRA, CDR2 YSYEKL. The CDR3 sequence is 18 residues long. The V gene end was trimmed by 4 bases and the J gene end by 2 bases; junction bases not matched to a gene: 8. CDR3 bases: TGCGCCAGCAGCCTCGTGGGGACTAGCGGGGGGTCTCAAGAGACCCAGTACTTC. It is translated as CASSLVGTSGGSQETQYF.

The rearrangement links TRBV7-9 to TRBJ1-2; possible D gene TRBD1, 5 bases. Trimming cost V 3 bases and J 4 bases, with 15 bases left between them. CDR1 is SEHNR and CDR2 is FQNEAQ in the germline V gene (reference sequence). This CDR3 region has 15 residues. This CDR3 is CASSLFRDGPYGYTF. In DNA, the CDR3 is TGTGCCAGCAGCTTGTTCCGGGACGGCCCCTATGGCTACACCTTC.

V gene TRBV29-1 combines with J gene TRBJ2-7, with D possibly TRBD2 on 5 matching bases. Germline CDR1 and CDR2: SQVTM and ANQGSEA. The CDR3 spans 16 residues. V was shortened by 6 bases and J by 0 bases, with 21 bases between the two germline ends. CDR3 nucleotide sequence: TGCAGCGTCACCGCCTGGGGAGCTAGGAGCTCCTACGAGCAGTACTTC. It specifies CSVTAWGARSSYEQYF.

This clonotype was recorded a few times. The chain uses TRBV10-3 and TRBJ2-3; 10 bases are a match to TRBD2. The CDR3 runs 16 residues. V was clipped by 6 bases and J by 0 bases; unmatched bases: 6. CDR1 and CDR2 from the germline V gene are ENHRY and SYGVKD. CDR3 nucleotides: TGTGCCATCAGAAGTACTAGCGGGACTAGCACAGATACGCAGTATTTT. Encoded protein: CAIRSTSGTSTDTQYF.

The chain combines TRBV6-6 with TRBJ2-7; either TRBD1 or TRBD2 may fit D (6 bases each). The CDR3 extends over 17 amino acids. V lost 0 bases, J lost 2 bases, and 17 bases lay in between. Per the germline V gene, CDR1 is MNHNY and CDR2 is SVGAGI (reference sequence). CDR3 sequence: CASSYSPAGRGAYEQYV. The CDR3 DNA is TGTGCCAGCAGTTACTCCCCCGCGGGAAGGGGGGCCTACGAGCAGTACGTC.

The chain is built from TRBV6-2 or TRBV6-3 and TRBJ1-1, with TRBD1 identical over 10 bases. Germline CDR1 is MNHEY and CDR2 is SVGEGT. The CDR3 has 15 residues. The ends lost 2 bases at V and 5 bases at J; junction bases unmatched: 5. This chain's CDR3 is CASSYPRTGGTEAFF. The CDR3 nucleotides read TGTGCCAGCAGTTACCCGCGGACAGGGGGGACTGAAGCTTTCTTT.

A few counts support this clonotype. The chain couples TRBV28 to TRBJ2-5, with D tentatively TRBD1 (6 bases). CDR1 and CDR2 (germline): MDHEN, SYDVKM. The CDR3 is made up of 14 amino acids. Deletions cut 4 bases from V and 1 base from J, with 10 bases between. Here the CDR3 reads CASSSRGIQETQYF. CDR3 sequence (DNA): TGTGCCAGCAGTTCGAGGGGGATCCAAGAGACCCAGTACTTC.

The CDR3 sequence is CASSFGKAEQYF. The CDR3 DNA reads TGTGCCAGCAGTTTTGGTAAAGCCGAGCAGTACTTC. The chain joins TRBV27 to TRBJ2-7; D remains ambiguous. V was clipped by 3 bases and J by 6 bases, with 9 bases between them. Germline CDR1 MNHEY, CDR2 SMNVEV (reference sequence). This CDR3 has 12 residues.

The chain has TRBV10-3 and TRBJ2-1; D may be TRBD1 (6 bases). Germline CDR1 reads ENHRY; CDR2 reads SYGVKD. Trimming shortened V by 6 bases and J by 5 bases, and 20 bases separated the two germline ends. CDR3 length: 16 amino acids. This CDR3 reads CAIRGAWDILHNEQFF. CDR3 sequence (DNA): TGTGCCATCAGAGGAGCTTGGGACATTTTACACAATGAGCAGTTCTTC.

The gene calls are TRBV4-3 and TRBJ2-2; 7 positions match TRBD1. Germline CDR1 reads LGHNA; CDR2 reads YSLEER. V shed 0 bases and J 6 bases; nucleotides not matched to a gene: 4. The CDR3 runs 15 residues. The CDR3 spells CASSQDTGVAGELFF. The CDR3 region has the DNA TGCGCCAGCAGCCAAGATACAGGGGTGGCCGGGGAGCTGTTTTTT.

At least ten counts were recorded for this clonotype. This chain links TRBV10-1 with TRBJ1-1; D is ambiguous. The V end lost 4 bases, the J end lost 10 bases, and 16 bases lay between the germline ends. The CDR3 contains 13 residues. Per germline, CDR1 WNHNN and CDR2 SYGVQD (reference sequence). The CDR3 DNA reads as TGCGCCAGCAGTGCCTCCCGGACGACCGGAGCTTTCTTT. This codes for CASSASRTTGAFF.

This clonotype was counted a few times. The chain employs TRBV4-1 and TRBJ2-3, with TRBD2 as a possible D gene (5 bases). The CDR3 has 14 residues. The germline V and J ends were trimmed by 0 bases and 6 bases, with 10 bases remaining between them. Germline loops: CDR1 MGHRA, CDR2 YSYEKL. For the CDR3, the DNA is TGCGCCAGCAGCCAAGATCCGGGGAGCGATACGCAGTATTTT. This translates into CASSQDPGSDTQYF.

The rearrangement uses TRBV5-4 and TRBJ2-5; 11 bases align to TRBD2. With 4 bases clipped from V and 0 bases from J, the junction kept 5 bases outside the gene matches. This CDR3 contains 16 residues. Germline CDR1 reads SGHNT; CDR2 reads YYREEE (reference sequence). CDR3 coding DNA: TGTGCCAGCAGCCCCCTACTAGCGGGGGACCAAGAGACCCAGTACTTC. Its translation is CASSPLLAGDQETQYF.

This clonotype showed up just a few times. The J gene is TRBJ2-5, the V gene TRBV7-2, with 9 bases fitting TRBD2. The CDR3 totals 18 residues. CDR1 and CDR2 from the germline V gene are SGHTA and FQGNSA. Unmatched junction bases numbered 11, after V lost 1 base and J lost 2 bases. The CDR3 protein is CASSLEVGGGAGQETQYF. The CDR3 coding sequence is TGTGCCAGCAGCTTAGAGGTTGGCGGGGGGGCGGGGCAAGAGACCCAGTACTTC.

The V call is TRBV10-3, the J call TRBJ2-7; 7 bases align to TRBD1. Trimming removed 8 bases from V and 6 bases from J; junction bases left unmatched: 10. The CDR3 is made up of 13 amino acids. Germline lookup yields CDR1 ENHRY and CDR2 SYGVKD. The CDR3 DNA sequence: TGTGCCATCTCAAGGGACAGTGGGAGCGAGCAGTACGTC. It specifies CAISRDSGSEQYV.

Only a few counts were recorded for this clonotype. The chain employs TRBV12-5 and TRBJ1-1, with D possibly matching TRBD1 (6 bases). With 6 bases removed from V and 13 bases from J, the gap between germline ends came to 18 bases. The CDR3 spans 12 residues. Germline assignment: CDR1 LGHNT and CDR2 FRNRAP. Here the CDR3 DNA reads TGTGCTAGTGGCCCCGGGGGCCAGCGGATTTTCTTT. Translated, it gives CASGPGGQRIFF. Supplemented by reference TRBV12-5 and TRBJ1-1, the full variable domain reads DARVTQTPRHKVTEMGQEVTMRCQPILGHNTVFWYRQTMMQGLELLAYFRNRAPLDDSGMPKDRFSAEMPDATLATLKIQPSEPRDSAVYFCASGPGGQRIFFGQGTRLTVV.

The V call is TRBV7-8, the J call TRBJ2-5; 8 bases map to TRBD1. The trim removed 0 bases at V and 5 bases at J, leaving 5 bases unmatched. This CDR3 is built from 15 residues. The germline CDR1 and CDR2 sequences are SGHVS and FQNEAQ. CDR3 in DNA: TGTGCCAGCAGCTTAGCGGGCAGGGGGCGGGAGACCCAGTACTTC. Encoded protein: CASSLAGRGRETQYF.